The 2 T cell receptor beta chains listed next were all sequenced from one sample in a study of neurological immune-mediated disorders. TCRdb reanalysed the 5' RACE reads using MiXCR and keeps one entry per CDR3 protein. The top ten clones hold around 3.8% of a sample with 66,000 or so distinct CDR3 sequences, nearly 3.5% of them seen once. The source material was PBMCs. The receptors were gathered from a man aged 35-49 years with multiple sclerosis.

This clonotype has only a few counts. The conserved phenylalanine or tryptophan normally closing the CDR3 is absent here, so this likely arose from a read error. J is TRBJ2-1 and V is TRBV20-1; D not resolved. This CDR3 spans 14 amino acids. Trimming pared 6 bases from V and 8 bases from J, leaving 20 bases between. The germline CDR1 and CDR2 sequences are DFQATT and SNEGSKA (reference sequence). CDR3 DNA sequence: TGCAGTGCCCAGAGTTCTCCCGACCAGTATGAGCAGTTCAAC. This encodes CSAQSSPDQYEQFN.

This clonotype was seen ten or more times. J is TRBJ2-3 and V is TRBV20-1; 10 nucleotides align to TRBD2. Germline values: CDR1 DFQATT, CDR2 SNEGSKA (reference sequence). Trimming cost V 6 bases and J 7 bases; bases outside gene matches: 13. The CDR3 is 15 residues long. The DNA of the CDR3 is TGCAGTGCCTCAACCCTAGCGGGAGAAGGGAATACGCAGTATTTT. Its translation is CSASTLAGEGNTQYF.